The T cell receptor (beta chain) under discussion was sequenced for a study of blood T cells in healthy people across ages. General observations from the study: Older individuals had lower TCR beta diversity per million T cells (the decline was roughly linear). Long-lived and aged donors differed, with more naive CD4+ cells and higher diversity in the long-lived.

Through a sample-barcoded 5' primer and a J-beta primer mix, a second PCR was run for roughly 6 to 12 cycles. TCRdb fed the 5' RACE reads into MiXCR, producing one record per CDR3 protein. The table lists approximately 830,000 distinct CDR3 sequences, 55% to 65% of them singletons. As for this clonotype: Its antigen is unidentified.

The V segment lost 3 bases and the J segment 2 bases; nucleotides outside the gene matches: 5. The CDR3 extends over 16 amino acids. Germline CDR1 is LNHNV and CDR2 is YYDKDF (reference sequence). The gene calls are TRBV15 and TRBJ2-3; 10 bases map to TRBD2. Sequencing input: blood. The TCR was taken from a man aged 30 to 39 in good health. The CDR3 spells CATSRSTSGPTDTQYF. The CDR3 DNA follows: TGTGCCACCAGCAGGTCGACTAGCGGGCCCACAGATACGCAGTATTTT.